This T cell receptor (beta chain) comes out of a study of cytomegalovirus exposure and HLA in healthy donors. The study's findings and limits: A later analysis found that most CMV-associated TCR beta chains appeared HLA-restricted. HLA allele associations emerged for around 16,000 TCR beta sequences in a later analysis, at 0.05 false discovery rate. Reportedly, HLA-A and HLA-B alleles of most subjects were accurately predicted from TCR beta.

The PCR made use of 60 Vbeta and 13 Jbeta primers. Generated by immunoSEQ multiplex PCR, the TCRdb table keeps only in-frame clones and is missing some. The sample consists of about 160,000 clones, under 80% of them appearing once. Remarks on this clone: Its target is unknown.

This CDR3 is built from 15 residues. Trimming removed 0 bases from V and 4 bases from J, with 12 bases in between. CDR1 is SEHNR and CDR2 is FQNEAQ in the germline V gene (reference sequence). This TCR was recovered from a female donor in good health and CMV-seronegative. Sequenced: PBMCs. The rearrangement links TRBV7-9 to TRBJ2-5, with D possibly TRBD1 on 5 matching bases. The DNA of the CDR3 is TGTGCCAGCAGCTTAGCGCTTGGGGCCCGAGAGACCCAGTACTTC. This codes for CASSLALGARETQYF.